The 12 T cell receptor beta chains in this list originate from one sample, sequenced in a study of glioma-infiltrating T cells. The iRepertoire nested amplicon-rescue multiplex PCR amplified TCR alpha and beta CDR3s from RNA. TCRdb independently ran MiXCR on the multiplex PCR reads; one entry per CDR3 protein. The sample has fewer than 200,000 distinct CDR3 sequences; more than 35% are singletons. Material: glioma tissue, nonneoplastic brain tissue, or PBMCs (not recorded which). These receptors were taken from a human donor with low-grade glioma or glioblastoma, undergoing nonglioma brain surgery, or in good health (not recorded which).

This clonotype was seen ten or more times. The chain employs TRBV7-9 and TRBJ1-5; D is uncertain. Germline loops: CDR1 SEHNR, CDR2 FQNEAQ (reference sequence). The CDR3 consists of 14 residues. V was pared by 1 base and J by 5 bases, with 9 bases between. The CDR3: CASSLGVRDQPQHF. The CDR3 DNA reads as TGTGCCAGCAGCTTAGGCGTTAGGGATCAGCCCCAGCATTTT. Full variable domain (rest looked up from reference TRBV7-9 and TRBJ1-5): DTGVSQNPRHKITKRGQNVTFRCDPISEHNRLYWYRQTLGQGPEFLTYFQNEAQLEKSRLLSDRFSAERPKGSFSTLEIQRTEQGDSAMYLCASSLGVRDQPQHFGDGTRLSIL.

The chain uses TRBV6-1 and TRBJ2-7; 11 bases map to TRBD2. There are 17 residues in the CDR3. The ends lost 5 bases at V and 4 bases at J; junction bases unmatched: 13. CDR1 MNHNS and CDR2 SASEGT come from the germline V gene. This CDR3 reads CASSSPSLAGASYEQYF. In DNA form, the CDR3 reads TGTGCCAGCAGTTCCCCCTCACTAGCGGGAGCAAGTTACGAGCAGTACTTC.

Comments on this clonotype: This could be a read error, since a much larger clone is one nucleotide away. This CDR3 reads CASSESLAGACEQYF. Here the CDR3 DNA reads TGTGCCAGCAGTGAATCACTAGCGGGAGCCTGCGAGCAGTACTTC. V gene TRBV2 combines with J gene TRBJ2-7; 11 bases are shared with TRBD2. Germline V gene lookup returns CDR1 SNHLY and CDR2 FYNNEI. Trimming removed 2 bases from V and 6 bases from J; junction bases left unmatched: 6. The CDR3 sequence is 15 residues long. Together with reference TRBV2 and TRBJ2-7, the CDR3 gives the full variable domain: EPEVTQTPSHQVTQMGQEVILRCVPISNHLYFYWYRQILGQKVEFLVSFYNNEISEKSEIFDDQFSVERPDGSNFTLKIRSTKLEDSAMYFCASSESLAGACEQYFGPGTRLTVT.

This chain connects TRBV10-3 to TRBJ2-5; no firm D call. From germline, CDR1 is ENHRY and CDR2 SYGVKD. The CDR3 consists of 12 residues. The V end lost 6 bases, the J end lost 1 base, and 6 bases lay between the germline ends. CDR3 sequence reads: CAISMVQETQYF. The CDR3 DNA sequence: TGTGCCATCAGCATGGTCCAAGAGACCCAGTACTTC.

The chain joins TRBV2 to TRBJ2-7, with 9 bases identical to TRBD2. This CDR3 is 17 amino acids long. The germline V gene has CDR1 SNHLY and CDR2 FYNNEI. Unmatched junction bases numbered 13, after V lost 4 bases and J lost 3 bases. CDR3 sequence (DNA): TGTGCCAGCAGTGTACTAGCGGGCGCCTCAGGGTTCTACGAGCAGTACTTC. Residues: CASSVLAGASGFYEQYF.

Of note for this clonotype: Just one base apart from a much larger clone, this may be a read error. The V and J genes are TRBV27 and TRBJ2-7; TRBD2 is a possible D gene (6 bases). V was clipped by 8 bases and J by 6 bases, with 11 bases between them. The CDR3 has 11 residues. Germline V gives CDR1 MNHEY, CDR2 SMNVEV (reference sequence). CDR3 sequence: CASGGWGEQYF. The CDR3 nucleotides are TGTGCCAGCGGGGGGTGGGGCGAGCAGTACTTC.

Regarding this clonotype: A much larger clone differs by one base, so this may be a read error. The chain couples TRBV2 to TRBJ1-2; no definite D call. This CDR3 comprises 12 residues. Germline V gene sequence: CDR1 SNHLY, CDR2 FYNNEI. The V gene lost 3 bases and the J gene lost 7 bases, with 9 bases spanning the gap. CDR3 in amino acids: CASSDSKGGYTF. The DNA of the CDR3 is TGTGCCAGCAGTGACAGTAAGGGTGGCTACACCTTC.

The rearrangement links TRBV29-1 to TRBJ1-2; maybe TRBD1 (6 bases). Trimming removed 4 bases from V and 7 bases from J, with 16 bases in between. CDR1 and CDR2 from the germline V gene are SQVTM and ANQGSEA. The CDR3 covers 13 residues. The CDR3 here is CSVGVTGLGGYTF. As DNA, the CDR3 is TGCAGCGTTGGCGTAACAGGGCTAGGTGGCTACACCTTC.

Remarks on this clonotype: A much larger clone is a single base away; this may be a read error. The V gene is TRBV19, the J gene TRBJ2-3; possible D gene TRBD2, 6 bases. The germline V and J ends were trimmed by 4 bases and 6 bases, with 11 bases remaining between them. The CDR3 runs 13 residues. Germline V gene data show CDR1 as LNHDA and CDR2 as SQIVND (reference sequence). The CDR3 reads CASSSWRADTQYF. The CDR3 nucleotides are TGTGCCAGTAGTAGCTGGAGGGCGGATACGCAGTATTTT.

As to this clonotype: A much larger clone lies a single base off, so this may be a read error. The chain has TRBV28 and TRBJ2-7; no clear D gene. Between the trimmed V and J ends, which lost 8 bases and 6 bases, there was a span of 17 bases. The CDR3 is made up of 13 amino acids. Germline V gene lookup returns CDR1 MDHEN and CDR2 SYDVKM. CDR3 DNA: TGTGCCAGCTATGCAGGCCCTTCGGGCGAGCAGTACTTC. Protein sequence: CASYAGPSGEQYF.

As for this clonotype: Sequence at one end of the junction differs from germline and may be a read error. CDR3 residues: CASSQDTSVSYEHYF. DNA of the CDR3: TGCGCCAGCAGCCAAGACACTAGCGTGAGCTACGAGCATTACTTC. This chain uses TRBV4-1 with TRBJ2-7, with 7 positions matching TRBD2. Germline assignment: CDR1 MGHRA and CDR2 YSYEKL. The CDR3 extends over 15 amino acids.

Ten or more counts support this clonotype. The chain uses TRBV7-2 and TRBJ2-3; D is possibly TRBD2 (5 bases). V was clipped by 2 bases and J by 0 bases, with 9 bases between them. This CDR3 region has 15 residues. CDR1 is SGHTA, CDR2 FQGNSA, per germline. Here the CDR3 DNA reads TGTGCCAGCAGCTTATCGAGCGGTAGCACAGATACGCAGTATTTT. Its protein is CASSLSSGSTDTQYF.